The clone carrying this T cell receptor (beta chain) has only one observation. The CDR3 spans 11 residues. Germline V CDR1 and CDR2: SGHKS, YYEKEE (reference sequence). V lost 4 bases, J lost 2 bases, and 4 bases lay in between. This record belongs to a study of control samples from healthy donors and cancer patients. The table came from immunoSEQ multiplex PCR; TCRdb's copy has only in-frame clones and leaves some out. The sample contains about 130,000 clones, 90% of which appear only once. This TCR was recovered from a man aged 18 to 29 in good health. Sample: blood. The V and J genes are TRBV5-5 and TRBJ2-7; D gene ambiguous. The CDR3 DNA reads as TGTGCCAGCAGCGAGGCCTACGAGCAGTACTTC. Amino acid sequence: CASSEAYEQYF.